This T cell receptor (beta chain) was identified in a study of T cell responses to AZD1222 COVID-19 vaccine. Points from the study as a whole: Vaccination with two AZD1222 doses was followed by a rise in Spike-specific TCR breadth and depth.

Germline V gene data show CDR1 as SGHNT and CDR2 as YENEEA. CDR3 length: 13 residues. V lost 5 bases and J 1 base, leaving 8 bases between the germline ends. Comments on this clone: Its specificity is not known.

Sequenced by immunoSEQ multiplex PCR; TCRdb stores in-frame clones only, minus some. The sample holds 55,000 to 75,000 clones, approximately 90% seen once. The source material was peripheral blood, sampled on day 0 of AZD1222 vaccination. The TCR comes from an adult in good health. This sequence joins TRBV11-3 and TRBJ1-1, with a possible D match to TRBD1 (6 bases). The CDR3 spells CASSMDRNTEAFF. In DNA form, the CDR3 reads TGTGCCAGCAGCATGGACAGGAACACTGAAGCTTTCTTT.